This T cell receptor beta chain appears in the sequencing data of a study of shared clonotypes between healthy human individuals. A word on this clone: No antigen is known for it.

Terminally differentiated effector memory CD45RA+ cells were excluded by CCR7 positive selection of CD45RO-negative cells. Study outcomes and limitations: Measured sharing among donors was expected to vary with sequencing depth. The researchers took only blood, and tissue repertoires probably look different.

Original data processing: Because ImmunoSEQ provided only junction sequences with no quality scores, the filtering differed. Measured with immunoSEQ multiplex PCR; TCRdb has only the in-frame clones, and not every one. That table gives V, J and clone size, and the DNA gave D and trimming. The sample holds around 1.9 million clones, 90% to 95% seen once. Between the trimmed V and J ends, which lost 1 base and 1 base, there was a span of 10 bases. Germline CDR1 reads SGHRS; CDR2 reads YFSETQ. The CDR3 length is 15 residues. Sequenced: naive CD8+ T cells from PBMCs. This sequence joins TRBV5-1 and TRBJ2-3, with D possibly matching TRBD2 (6 bases). This sequence originates from a man younger than 35 in good health. Some clones in this sample may be carry-over from other donors' samples. As DNA, the CDR3 is TGCGCCAGCAGCTTGATGGCTAGCGGCACAGATACGCAGTATTTT. The encoded protein is CASSLMASGTDTQYF.